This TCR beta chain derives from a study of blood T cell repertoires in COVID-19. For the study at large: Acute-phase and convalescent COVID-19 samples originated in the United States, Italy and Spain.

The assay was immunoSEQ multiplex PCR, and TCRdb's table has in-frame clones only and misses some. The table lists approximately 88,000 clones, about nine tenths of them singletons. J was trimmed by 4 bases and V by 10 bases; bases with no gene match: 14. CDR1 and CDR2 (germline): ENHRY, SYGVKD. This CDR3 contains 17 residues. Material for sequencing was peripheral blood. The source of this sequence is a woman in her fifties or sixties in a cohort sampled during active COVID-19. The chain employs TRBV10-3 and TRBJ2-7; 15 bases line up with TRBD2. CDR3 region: CATGLAGGGAPVYEQYF. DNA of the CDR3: TGTGCCACTGGACTAGCGGGAGGGGGGGCTCCCGTTTACGAGCAGTACTTC.